This T cell receptor beta chain was profiled in a study of breast tumors, draining lymph nodes, adjacent tissues. Axillary draining lymph nodes of breast cancer patients supplied the node samples. Each CDR3 protein is one row after TCRdb ran MiXCR on the multiplex PCR reads. The table has tens of thousands of distinct CDR3 sequences, approximately 19% seen once. This clonotype was found many times. This CDR3 spans 16 amino acids. The J segment lost 3 bases and the V segment lost 2 bases, leaving 9 bases of the junction unmatched. The V gene's germline CDR1 is SGHDT and CDR2 YYEEEE. The receptor was isolated from a female donor with breast cancer. Some clones in this sample may be carry-over from other donors' samples. This chain connects TRBV5-6 to TRBJ2-5; 8 bases are a match to TRBD1. Input material: axillary lymph node tissue. As DNA, the CDR3 is TGTGCCAGCAGCTTAAGGGTCCTGACAGGGGAAGAGACCCAGTACTTC. As protein: CASSLRVLTGEETQYF.